Sequencing of this TCR beta chain was carried out in a study of CD4+ T cells in melanoma. Study conclusions and caveats: A reported correlation linked neoantigen-specific CD4+ T cells to CD8+, macrophage and B cell function. In melanoma, neoantigen-specific CD4+ T cells reportedly differed in differentiation state.

The CDR3 spans 14 residues. Trimming took off 6 bases at V and 4 bases at J, with 15 bases between the two ends. Germline CDR1 is SNHLY and CDR2 is FYNNEI. Produced via immunoSEQ multiplex PCR; TCRdb's table is partial and in-frame only. The sample records 13,000 or so clones, roughly 80% being singletons. Worth noting for this clone: What it binds is unknown.

This sequence joins TRBV2 and TRBJ1-1; D perhaps matches TRBD1 (6 bases). Sequenced material: cells from a culture (not recorded whether cultured in vitro). This clonotype originated in a human donor with melanoma. The CDR3 loop reads CASRERGGSTEAFF. The CDR3, as DNA: TGTGCCAGCAGGGAGAGGGGGGGTAGCACTGAAGCTTTCTTT.